Each of the 20 T cell receptor beta chains below was sequenced from the same sample in a study of radiation and T cells in renal cell carcinoma. Method: immunoSEQ multiplex PCR; TCRdb's copy keeps in-frame clones and lacks some. The profile shows fewer than 90,000 clones, 80% to 90% of them singletons. Documented time point: blood 2 weeks post-SBRT. Stated treatment: 15 Gy SBRT to primary tumor, nephrectomy 4 weeks later. The material was blood, obtained from a patient whose treatment included radiotherapy and nephrectomy. These receptor sequences come from a woman aged 45-65 years with renal cell carcinoma.

The gene calls are TRBV7-2 and TRBJ1-2, with D hard to call. The V and J ends lost 1 base and 4 bases respectively, with 10 bases between them. Looked up from germline, CDR1 is SGHTA and CDR2 is FQGNSA. CDR3 length equals 14 residues. CDR3 nucleotides: TGTGCCAGCAGCTTAGACACCCACTTCTATGGCTACACCTTC. Translated, it gives CASSLDTHFYGYTF.

The rearrangement links TRBV30 to TRBJ1-2; D unresolved. The CDR3 has 11 residues. Trimming took 2 bases from V and 8 from J, leaving 9 bases between them. Germline CDR1 GTSNPN, CDR2 SVGIG (reference sequence). The chain's CDR3 is CAWSQTVGYTF. The DNA for the CDR3 is TGTGCCTGGAGTCAGACGGTGGGCTACACCTTC.

The V call is TRBV5-8, the J call TRBJ2-3; D not resolved. V was clipped by 4 bases and J by 0 bases, with 15 bases between them. This CDR3 is 16 amino acids long. Per the germline V gene, CDR1 is SGHTS and CDR2 is YDEGEE. The CDR3 here is CASSGPPGASTDTQYF. The CDR3 bases are TGTGCCAGCAGCGGCCCTCCAGGAGCTAGCACAGATACGCAGTATTTT.

J is TRBJ2-6 and V is TRBV7-2; possibly TRBD1 for D (5 bases). Trimming took 2 bases from V and 4 from J, leaving 9 bases between them. Germline V gene data show CDR1 as SGHTA and CDR2 as FQGNSA. This CDR3 has 15 amino acids. The CDR3 loop reads CASSLMGLGANVLTF. Written as DNA, the CDR3 is TGTGCCAGCAGCTTAATGGGGCTCGGGGCCAACGTCCTGACTTTC.

This clone was counted only a few times. This chain uses TRBV11-3 with TRBJ2-3; D possibly uses TRBD1 or TRBD2 (6 bases each). Per the germline V gene, CDR1 is SGHNT and CDR2 is YENEEA. The CDR3 contains 14 residues. Trimming removed 3 bases from V and 4 bases from J, with 11 bases in between. This CDR3 is CASSLSRGADTQYF. CDR3 in DNA: TGTGCCAGCAGCTTGTCAAGGGGGGCAGATACGCAGTATTTT.

The sample holds one count of this clone. The chain links TRBV28 to TRBJ2-7; D is perhaps TRBD1 (5 bases). V was pared by 1 base and J by 5 bases, with 6 bases between. CDR1 MDHEN and CDR2 SYDVKM come from the germline V gene. The CDR3 sequence is 12 residues long. The CDR3 DNA reads as TGTGCCAGCAGTTTATCAGGGAACGAGCAGTACTTC. It codes for CASSLSGNEQYF. The variable domain in full, with the rest retrieved from reference TRBV28 and TRBJ2-7, is DVKVTQSSRYLVKRTGEKVFLECVQDMDHENMFWYRQDPGLGLRLIYFSYDVKMKEKGDIPEGYSVSREKKERFSLILESASTNQTSMYLCASSLSGNEQYFGPGTRLTVT.

The chain couples TRBV28 to TRBJ2-2; D may match TRBD1 or TRBD2 (6 bases each). Germline CDR1 is MDHEN and CDR2 is SYDVKM. V was trimmed by 4 bases and J by 7 bases, leaving 16 bases between them. This CDR3 comprises 15 residues. The CDR3: CASSSSMGGHGELFF. For the CDR3, the DNA is TGTGCCAGCAGTTCGTCTATGGGGGGCCACGGGGAGCTGTTTTTT.

The genes are TRBV4-1 and TRBJ2-1, with 9 bases matching TRBD2. CDR1 MGHRA and CDR2 YSYEKL come from the germline V gene. The ends lost 0 bases at V and 7 bases at J; junction bases unmatched: 13. This CDR3 region has 18 residues. The CDR3, as DNA: TGCGCCAGCAGCCAAGATCAGGCAGTAGCGGGGGAATCGAATGAGCAGTTCTTC. Its protein is CASSQDQAVAGESNEQFF.

The chain combines TRBV7-2 with TRBJ2-5; D unresolved. V lost 4 bases, J lost 10 bases, and 16 bases lay in between. Germline V lookup: CDR1 SGHTA, CDR2 FQGNSA. The CDR3 has 13 amino acids. The CDR3 sequence: CASSSSPLGNQYF. CDR3 nucleotide sequence: TGTGCCAGCAGCTCAAGCCCTCTAGGGAACCAGTACTTC.

The chain joins TRBV19 to TRBJ2-2; 11 bases are a match to TRBD1. The length of the CDR3 is 17 residues. Germline CDR1 reads LNHDA; CDR2 reads SQIVND (reference sequence). V lost 5 bases, J lost 3 bases, and 8 bases stayed unmatched. The CDR3 DNA is TGTGCCAGTAGTTCAATCTGGACAGGGGGCTACACCGGGGAGCTGTTTTTT. Protein product: CASSSIWTGGYTGELFF.

J is TRBJ1-1 and V is TRBV10-3; TRBD1 agrees at 7 bases. The CDR3 totals 12 residues. Germline CDR1 and CDR2: ENHRY and SYGVKD. V shed 6 bases and J 5 bases; nucleotides not matched to a gene: 3. The CDR3 is CAIRDRVTEAFF. The CDR3 DNA follows: TGTGCCATCAGAGACAGGGTTACTGAAGCTTTCTTT.

This clone was detected once. V gene TRBV14 combines with J gene TRBJ2-3; D call uncertain. The germline CDR1 and CDR2 sequences are SGHDN and FVKESK. Trimming removed 0 bases at V and 5 bases at J, with 6 bases between. This CDR3 contains 13 residues. The CDR3 loop reads CASSQDLGDTQYF. The CDR3 coding sequence is TGTGCCAGCAGCCAAGATTTGGGAGATACGCAGTATTTT.

The chain has TRBV9 and TRBJ2-3, with 13 bases lining up with TRBD2. The CDR3 is 17 residues long. Germline V gene sequence: CDR1 SGDLS, CDR2 YYNGEE. The J segment lost 2 bases and the V segment lost 4 bases, leaving 7 bases of the junction unmatched. CDR3 in amino acids: CASSPLTSGGVTDTQYF. CDR3 in DNA: TGTGCCAGCAGCCCACTAACTAGCGGGGGGGTCACAGATACGCAGTATTTT. The full variable domain, completed using reference TRBV9 and TRBJ2-3, is DSGVTQTPKHLITATGQRVTLRCSPRSGDLSVYWYQQSLDQGLQFLIQYYNGEERAKGNILERFSAQQFPDLHSELNLSSLELGDSALYFCASSPLTSGGVTDTQYFGPGTRLTVL.

V is TRBV9 and J is TRBJ2-1; D is undetermined. Between the trimmed V and J ends, which lost 3 bases and 9 bases, there was a span of 7 bases. The CDR3 has 11 amino acids. Germline V gene data show CDR1 as SGDLS and CDR2 as YYNGEE. DNA of the CDR3: TGTGCCAGCAGCGGTCTGGGTGAGCAGTTCTTC. Translating gives CASSGLGEQFF.

The V gene is TRBV6-4, the J gene TRBJ2-3, with D uncertain. The germline CDR1 and CDR2 sequences are MRHNA and SNTAGT. Trimming took off 6 bases at V and 3 bases at J, with 10 bases between the two ends. The CDR3 is 13 amino acids. CDR3 residues: CASSLVVTDTQYF. Written as DNA, the CDR3 is TGTGCCAGCAGCCTCGTAGTGACAGATACGCAGTATTTT.

The rearrangement links TRBV11-3 to TRBJ2-1, with 7 bases that match TRBD2. Germline V gene lookup returns CDR1 SGHNT and CDR2 YENEEA. V lost 4 bases and J lost 0; bases outside the gene matches: 9. The CDR3 loop spans 17 amino acids. The CDR3 sequence: CASSSRGGGSSYNEQFF. The CDR3 bases are TGTGCCAGCAGCTCTAGAGGCGGGGGTAGCTCCTACAATGAGCAGTTCTTC.

The V call is TRBV19, the J call TRBJ2-1; weak D call: TRBD1 (6 bases). Germline V gives CDR1 LNHDA, CDR2 SQIVND (reference sequence). This CDR3 contains 12 residues. Trimming removed 6 bases at V and 6 bases at J, with 9 bases between. In nucleotides, the CDR3 is TGTGCCAGTAGGGCAGGGGTCAATGAGCAGTTCTTC. This codes for CASRAGVNEQFF.

This clone appeared once. The chain has TRBV30 and TRBJ2-1; D not resolved. The CDR3 covers 11 residues. V lost 0 bases and J 9 bases, leaving 6 bases between the germline ends. CDR1 is GTSNPN and CDR2 is SVGIG in the germline V gene (reference sequence). CDR3 amino acids: CAWSVPGEQFF. The DNA for the CDR3 is TGTGCCTGGAGTGTCCCTGGTGAGCAGTTCTTC.

The genes are TRBV5-8 and TRBJ2-5, with D maybe TRBD1 (5 bases). This CDR3 comprises 13 residues. V was trimmed by 2 bases and J by 1 base, leaving 6 bases between them. Germline V lookup: CDR1 SGHTS, CDR2 YDEGEE. The CDR3 DNA is TGTGCCAGCAGCTTCAGGGCCCAAGAGACCCAGTACTTC. Amino acid sequence: CASSFRAQETQYF.

The genes are TRBV10-3 and TRBJ1-2; maybe TRBD1 (5 bases). The V end was cut by 0 bases, the J end by 9 bases, with 11 bases between. Germline lookup yields CDR1 ENHRY and CDR2 SYGVKD. The CDR3 has 13 residues. The CDR3 here is CAISESQGRSYTF. The DNA of the CDR3 is TGTGCCATCAGTGAGTCGCAGGGTCGAAGCTACACCTTC.